The 26 T cell receptor beta chains below were found in one sample sequenced in a study of blood T cells in healthy people across ages. The use of a sample-barcoded 5' primer and a J-beta primer mix characterized a second PCR of roughly 6 to 11 cycles. TCRdb fed the 5' RACE reads into MiXCR, producing one record per CDR3 protein. In the table there are 650,000 to 1,000,000 distinct CDR3 sequences, roughly 34% of which are singletons. Sequencing was performed on blood. These TCRs come from a man aged 18 to 29 in good health.

V gene TRBV7-9 combines with J gene TRBJ2-3; TRBD1 matches 9 bases. The germline CDR1 and CDR2 sequences are SEHNR and FQNEAQ (reference sequence). This CDR3 spans 15 amino acids. The V segment lost 6 bases and the J segment 0 bases; nucleotides outside the gene matches: 4. CDR3 nucleotides: TGTGCCAGCAGTCAGACAGGGGGTAGCACAGATACGCAGTATTTT. Translated: CASSQTGGSTDTQYF. Filled out from reference TRBV7-9 and TRBJ2-3, the complete variable domain reads DTGVSQNPRHKITKRGQNVTFRCDPISEHNRLYWYRQTLGQGPEFLTYFQNEAQLEKSRLLSDRFSAERPKGSFSTLEIQRTEQGDSAMYLCASSQTGGSTDTQYFGPGTRLTVL.

J is TRBJ1-1 and V is TRBV29-1; tentative D call: TRBD1 (5 bases). V was clipped by 5 bases and J by 4 bases, with 11 bases between them. CDR1 is SQVTM, CDR2 ANQGSEA, per germline. The CDR3 runs to 12 residues. CDR3 sequence reads: CSVQGGSTEAFF. Here the CDR3 DNA reads TGCAGCGTTCAGGGAGGGAGCACTGAAGCTTTCTTT. The entire variable domain, with the rest obtained from reference TRBV29-1 and TRBJ1-1, is as follows: SAVISQKPSRDICQRGTSLTIQCQVDSQVTMMFWYRQQPGQSLTLIATANQGSEATYESGFVIDKFPISRPNLTFSTLTVSNMSPEDSSIYLCSVQGGSTEAFFGQGTRLTVV.

The rearrangement uses TRBV20-1 and TRBJ2-5; maybe TRBD1 (5 bases). The germline V and J ends were trimmed by 3 bases and 5 bases, with 13 bases remaining between them. This CDR3 is 13 amino acids long. Germline loops: CDR1 DFQATT, CDR2 SNEGSKA (reference sequence). As DNA, the CDR3 is TGCAGTGCTAGTGTGACAGCCAGGGAGACCCAGTACTTC. It translates to CSASVTARETQYF.

The chain links TRBV20-1 to TRBJ2-1; 11 nucleotides agree with TRBD2. Germline V gene lookup returns CDR1 DFQATT and CDR2 SNEGSKA (reference sequence). CDR3 length: 13 residues. CDR3 sequence reads: CSGTSGGYNEQFF. The CDR3 bases are TGCAGCGGCACTAGCGGGGGATACAATGAGCAGTTCTTC.

This clonotype occurred a few times. The chain links TRBV7-2 to TRBJ2-7; D remains ambiguous. The CDR3 covers 15 residues. CDR1 and CDR2 from the germline V gene are SGHTA and FQGNSA. The ends were cut back, 0 bases at V and 7 bases at J, with 16 bases in the middle. CDR3 residues: CASSLAAFSYNEQYF. DNA for the CDR3: TGTGCCAGCAGCTTAGCGGCTTTCTCCTACAATGAGCAGTACTTC.

This clonotype appeared a few times. The V and J genes are TRBV20-1 and TRBJ2-1; 7 bases match TRBD2. From germline, CDR1 is DFQATT and CDR2 SNEGSKA (reference sequence). V dropped 0 bases and J dropped 12; count of bases not matched to a gene: 20. The CDR3 is 17 residues long. CDR3 region: CSARDTGLGTTSIVQFF. For the CDR3, the DNA is TGCAGTGCTAGAGATACGGGGTTGGGGACTACCTCGATCGTGCAGTTCTTC.

This clonotype was detected only once. Given the absence of the conserved phenylalanine or tryptophan at the CDR3 end, a read error is likely. J is TRBJ2-1 and V is TRBV6-2 or TRBV6-3; maybe TRBD2 (5 bases). The CDR3 length is 14 residues. The germline V and J ends were trimmed by 7 bases and 3 bases, with 13 bases remaining between them. CDR1 and CDR2 (germline): MNHEY, SVGEGT. The CDR3 DNA is TGTGCCAGCAACCAAAGAGGGTACTACAATGAGCAGTTCTAC. Translation: CASNQRGYYNEQFY.

This clonotype was observed many times. This chain joins TRBV12-3 or TRBV12-4 and TRBJ1-1, with a tentative D call TRBD1 (5 bases). V was trimmed by 6 bases and J by 1 base, leaving 9 bases between them. CDR3 length: 13 residues. Here the CDR3 DNA reads TGTGCCAGCAGCCCCGGGGCGAACACTGAAGCTTTCTTT. This translates into CASSPGANTEAFF.

The J gene is TRBJ2-5, the V gene TRBV9; D call uncertain. The CDR3 contains 13 residues. V lost 3 bases, J lost 11 bases, and 17 bases lay in between. The germline CDR1 and CDR2 sequences are SGDLS and YYNGEE. The CDR3 coding sequence is TGTGCCAGCAGCGCTGCGCTGCACAATGAGCAGTACTTC. Its protein is CASSAALHNEQYF.

The chain employs TRBV4-3 and TRBJ2-2; tentative D call: TRBD2 (6 bases). In germline, CDR1 is LGHNA, CDR2 YSLEER. The V end lost 1 base, the J end lost 6 bases, and 9 bases lay between the germline ends. The CDR3 sequence is 14 residues long. In DNA form, the CDR3 reads TGCGCCAGCAGCCAAGTGGCGGGATCCGGGGAGCTGTTTTTT. Its protein product is CASSQVAGSGELFF.

V is TRBV13 and J is TRBJ2-3; TRBD2 agrees at 8 bases. The CDR3 runs to 19 residues. V shed 2 bases and J 0 bases; nucleotides not matched to a gene: 13. Germline loops: CDR1 PRHDT, CDR2 FYEKMQ (reference sequence). CDR3: CASSLRRRGATLSTDTQYF. CDR3 nucleotide sequence: TGTGCCAGCAGCTTAAGGAGGCGGGGGGCAACCCTTAGCACAGATACGCAGTATTTT. Drawing the rest from reference TRBV13 and TRBJ2-3, the complete variable domain is AAGVIQSPRHLIKEKRETATLKCYPIPRHDTVYWYQQGPGQDPQFLISFYEKMQSDKGSIPDRFSAQQFSDYHSELNMSSLELGDSALYFCASSLRRRGATLSTDTQYFGPGTRLTVL.

This clonotype has a handful of counts. The J gene is TRBJ1-1, the V gene TRBV2; D call uncertain. Germline loops: CDR1 SNHLY, CDR2 FYNNEI. CDR3 length: 11 residues. V lost 6 bases and J 3 bases, leaving 5 bases between the germline ends. The CDR3 protein is CASRTDTEAFF. The CDR3 coding sequence is TGTGCCAGCAGGACCGACACTGAAGCTTTCTTT. Full variable domain (remainder filled in from reference TRBV2 and TRBJ1-1): EPEVTQTPSHQVTQMGQEVILRCVPISNHLYFYWYRQILGQKVEFLVSFYNNEISEKSEIFDDQFSVERPDGSNFTLKIRSTKLEDSAMYFCASRTDTEAFFGQGTRLTVV.

This clonotype was counted at least ten times. This chain connects TRBV12-3 or TRBV12-4 to TRBJ2-6; D call uncertain. The CDR3 runs to 13 residues. V shed 5 bases and J shed 0 bases, with 2 bases lying between them. CDR3 sequence reads: CASSASGANVLTF. The DNA of the CDR3 is TGTGCCAGCAGTGCCTCTGGGGCCAACGTCCTGACTTTC.

The chain recombines TRBV20-1 with TRBJ2-1; 13 bases match TRBD2. CDR1 is DFQATT, CDR2 SNEGSKA, per germline (reference sequence). The ends lost 0 bases at V and 3 bases at J; junction bases unmatched: 5. The CDR3 consists of 17 residues. The CDR3 loop is CSARDRLAGGIYNEQFF. As DNA, the CDR3 is TGCAGTGCTAGAGACCGACTAGCGGGGGGCATCTACAATGAGCAGTTCTTC.

The rearrangement uses TRBV18 and TRBJ2-2; TRBD2 is a possible D gene (5 bases). CDR3 length equals 17 residues. The germline V gene has CDR1 KGHSH and CDR2 LQKENI. Trimming took 1 base from V and 0 from J, leaving 12 bases between them. CDR3 DNA sequence: TGTGCCAGCTCACCACAGCCTTCCGGGACGAACACCGGGGAGCTGTTTTTT. Amino acids: CASSPQPSGTNTGELFF.

The chain carries TRBV6-5 and TRBJ2-3, with TRBD2 as a possible D gene (6 bases). V was pared by 3 bases and J by 2 bases, with 15 bases between. The CDR3 totals 16 residues. Per the germline V gene, CDR1 is MNHEY and CDR2 is SVGAGI. The CDR3 sequence is CASSYRWGVLTDTQYF. CDR3 nucleotide sequence: TGTGCCAGCAGTTATCGTTGGGGGGTACTCACAGATACGCAGTATTTT.

This clonotype was seen only a few times. This chain joins TRBV7-2 and TRBJ2-6; D is unclear. Between the trimmed V and J ends, which lost 5 bases and 1 base, there was a span of 12 bases. CDR1 is SGHTA, CDR2 FQGNSA, per germline. The CDR3 length is 16 residues. CDR3 amino acids: CASSRMPGSGANVLTF. CDR3 bases: TGTGCCAGCAGCCGAATGCCCGGTTCTGGGGCCAACGTCCTGACTTTC. Full variable domain (rest looked up from reference TRBV7-2 and TRBJ2-6): GAGVSQSPSNKVTEKGKDVELRCDPISGHTALYWYRQSLGQGLEFLIYFQGNSAPDKSGLPSDRFSAERTGGSVSTLTIQRTQQEDSAVYLCASSRMPGSGANVLTFGAGSRLTVL.

This rearrangement joins TRBV12-5 to TRBJ2-1, with a tentative D call TRBD2 (7 bases). V was pared by 4 bases and J by 6 bases, with 19 bases between. The germline V gene encodes CDR1 LGHNT and CDR2 FRNRAP. The CDR3 length is 16 residues. As DNA, the CDR3 is TGTGCTAGTGGTTCGACGGTGGGGGGGGGGCCCAATGAGCAGTTCTTC. It is translated as CASGSTVGGGPNEQFF.

The sample holds a few counts of this clonotype. The V gene is TRBV28, the J gene TRBJ1-4; maybe TRBD1 (5 bases). Per the germline V gene, CDR1 is MDHEN and CDR2 is SYDVKM. The CDR3 has 16 amino acids. V lost 5 bases and J lost 8, with 21 bases in between. The CDR3 region has the DNA TGTGCCAGCAGTGGGGGAAGGGGCGCGAATTGGGAAAAACTGTTTTTT. Its protein product is CASSGGRGANWEKLFF.

There are a few counts of this clonotype. V gene TRBV7-2 combines with J gene TRBJ1-5; D remains unclear. V was cut by 5 bases and J by 4 bases, with 12 bases left in between. CDR3 length equals 14 residues. In germline, CDR1 is SGHTA, CDR2 FQGNSA. This CDR3 reads CASSPGNANQPQHF. The CDR3 DNA is TGTGCCAGCAGCCCCGGTAACGCAAATCAGCCCCAGCATTTT.

There are many counts of this clonotype. The J gene is TRBJ2-3, the V gene TRBV10-3; 7 bases agree with TRBD2. The junction had 5 bases not matched to a gene; V was cut back by 2 bases and J by 0 bases. Looked up from germline, CDR1 is ENHRY and CDR2 is SYGVKD. This CDR3 comprises 16 residues. In DNA form, the CDR3 reads TGTGCCATCAGTGAGAGTGAGCGGGGAAGCACAGATACGCAGTATTTT. Translated: CAISESERGSTDTQYF.

This clonotype was picked up one time. Written as DNA, the CDR3 is TGTGCCAGCGCCTCCGGGGGGCAGGGAAATGGCTACACCTTC. Protein sequence: CASASGGQGNGYTF. The chain recombines TRBV28 with TRBJ1-2, with TRBD1 as a possible D gene (6 bases). Germline V gene data show CDR1 as MDHEN and CDR2 as SYDVKM. Between the trimmed V and J ends, which lost 8 bases and 6 bases, there was a span of 19 bases. This CDR3 is 14 amino acids long.

A word on this clonotype: A much more abundant neighbour one base away suggests this may be a read error. The CDR3 DNA is TGCGCCAGCAATCTAGCGGGAGGGCAGTTCTTC. This gives the protein CASNLAGGQFF. The genes are TRBV10-2 and TRBJ2-1; 11 bases line up with TRBD2. J was trimmed by 12 bases and V by 7 bases; bases with no gene match: 2. This CDR3 has 11 amino acids. From germline, CDR1 is WSHSY and CDR2 SAAADI.

The CDR3 DNA reads as TGTGCCAGCAGCCAGGGAGCTGAGCAGTTCTTC. It is translated as CASSQGAEQFF. V is TRBV9 and J is TRBJ2-1; D is perhaps TRBD1 or TRBD2 (5 bases each). The CDR3 covers 11 residues. Germline lookup yields CDR1 SGDLS and CDR2 YYNGEE. V was clipped by 4 bases and J by 9 bases, with 8 bases between them.

This rearrangement joins TRBV4-1 to TRBJ1-6; 7 bases map to TRBD1. CDR1 MGHRA and CDR2 YSYEKL come from the germline V gene. The CDR3 is 15 residues long. Trimming at V came to 0 bases and at J to 10 bases, leaving 6 bases not matched to a gene. The CDR3 DNA is TGCGCCAGCAGCCAAGAGACAGGGAATAGCTCACCCCTCCACTTT. Translated, it gives CASSQETGNSSPLHF.

The genes are TRBV9 and TRBJ2-7; 7 bases match TRBD2. V lost 3 bases to trimming and J lost 1 base; unmatched junction nucleotides: 4. CDR1 and CDR2 from the germline V gene are SGDLS and YYNGEE. This CDR3 is 14 amino acids long. CDR3 in DNA: TGTGCCAGCAGCGCCGGGACTATTTCCTACGAGCAGTACTTC. Encoded protein: CASSAGTISYEQYF.